The clone carrying this TCR beta chain was observed a few times. What it binds is not known. This specimen belongs to a study of beta chain features in type 1 diabetes. Whole-study context: Patients and healthy donors were similar in age, gender and cell yields. General study points: Shortening of TCRB CDR3s, moderate but significant, appeared in all four CD4+ subsets of Type 1 diabetes patients.

Only one heparinised blood draw was taken per donor, and its volume averaged around 120 mL. TCRB transcripts that were expressed got sequenced, as all of the isolated RNA had been reverse transcribed. Clones were sequenced by immunoSEQ multiplex PCR, and TCRdb holds only the in-frame ones, with some missing. The table records about 150,000 clones, roughly a tenth of them present only once. This CDR3 comprises 14 residues. CDR1 is LNHDA, CDR2 SQIVND, per germline (reference sequence). Losses at the gene ends were 4 bases for V and 2 bases for J; bases not matched to a gene: 3. The clonotype originates from a man aged 18 to 30 in good health. The rearrangement uses TRBV19 and TRBJ2-5; TRBD1 agrees at 8 bases. The sample consisted of naive CD4+ T cells from blood. CDR3 DNA: TGTGCCAGTAGTACACAGGGGGGTCAAGAGACCCAGTACTTC. Translating it yields CASSTQGGQETQYF.